The T cell receptor (beta chain) described here comes from a study of blood T cell repertoires in COVID-19. Study as a whole: Acute-phase and convalescent COVID-19 samples originated in the United States, Italy and Spain.

V was trimmed by 4 bases and J by 8 bases, leaving 14 bases between them. The CDR3 length is 13 residues. Original handling: Nucleated cell counts were estimated from reference gene primer amplification. Some clones are missing from TCRdb's copy, which holds only in-frame ones; the method was immunoSEQ multiplex PCR. The V and J calls and clone size are taken from that table; D and trimming were inferred from the DNA. The sample contains about 110,000 clones, roughly 80% of which appear only once. Sequenced: peripheral blood. The genes are TRBV12-3 or TRBV12-4 and TRBJ1-2; D not certain. The sequence was collected from an elderly woman with acute or convalescent COVID-19. The CDR3, as DNA: TGTGCCAGCAGTTCTCAAGAAGTGCGCGGCTACACCTTC. This encodes CASSSQEVRGYTF.